This is a list of T cell receptor beta chains from one sample in a study of OX40 agonist ivuxolimab in advanced cancers. Measured with immunoSEQ multiplex PCR; TCRdb has only the in-frame clones, and not every one. Of tens of thousands of clones in the sample, approximately 87% were seen once. Sequencing was performed on CD4+ or CD8+ T cells sorted from blood, taken in a trial of the OX40 agonist ivuxolimab. Receptors were obtained from an adult with an advanced solid tumor such as melanoma, head and neck, liver or kidney cancer. Each CDR3 is given with its conserved first and last residue.

j_gene,v_gene,CDR3aa
TRBJ2-5,TRBV7-3,CASSLEARVGAQYF
TRBJ1-2,TRBV2,CASSYTPGAQSYGYTF
TRBJ2-7,TRBV4-2,CASSLRISSGAYEQYF
TRBJ2-3,TRBV10-3,CAISTTSGVPGDTQYF
TRBJ2-1,TRBV4-2,CASSQDWDRGVNEQFF
TRBJ1-6,TRBV14,CASSQETVGNSPLHF
TRBJ2-3,TRBV9,CASSGSGNTQYF
TRBJ1-6,TRBV4-2,CASSRDSGGSYNSPLHF
TRBJ2-2,TRBV10-3,CAISLGQSNTGELFF
TRBJ1-1,TRBV19,CASSRQARTEAFF
TRBJ2-7,TRBV30,CAWSRGLTSYEQYF